This section outlines one TCR beta chain sequence together with its context. Antigen: not known. This sample was included in a study of a mutant IDH1 vaccine in newly diagnosed glioma. Whole-study context: Before enrollment, the patients had been treated with radiotherapy alone, temozolomide alone, or both together. Most of them had received both. Week 35 held visit V12, while week 47 held visit V13.

The junction had 10 bases not matched to a gene; V was cut back by 2 bases and J by 1 base. The V gene's germline CDR1 is KGHSH and CDR2 LQKENI. The CDR3 runs to 17 residues. Noted time point: week 47, end of study. In every dose of vaccine, 300 ug of mutant IDH1 20-mer peptide was given alongside topical imiquimod. Across weeks 1, 3, 5, 7, 11, 15, 19 and 23, patients received a vaccination each time, eight in all. Produced via immunoSEQ multiplex PCR; TCRdb's table is partial and in-frame only. The sample holds tens of thousands of clones, around 82% seen once. The specimen comprised PBMCs, sampled from a glioma patient whose treatment included an IDH1 peptide vaccine. This sequence originates from a man aged 18 to 29 with glioma. Some clones in this sample may be carry-over from other donors' samples. This sequence joins TRBV18 and TRBJ1-2, with 7 nucleotides matching TRBD1. CDR3 protein: CASSPGGSDRDNYGYTF. CDR3 DNA sequence: TGTGCCAGCTCACCAGGGGGAAGCGACAGGGATAACTATGGCTACACCTTC. The full variable domain, its missing parts supplied by reference TRBV18 and TRBJ1-2, is NAGVMQNPRHLVRRRGQEARLRCSPMKGHSHVYWYRQLPEEGLKFMVYLQKENIIDESGMPKERFSAEFPKEGPSILRIQQVVRGDSAAYFCASSPGGSDRDNYGYTFGSGTRLTVV.